This T cell receptor beta chain was captured in a study of blood T cell repertoires in COVID-19. About the research overall: Acute and convalescent COVID-19 specimens originated in the United States, Italy and Spain.

The CDR3 sequence is 13 residues long. The V end was cut by 1 base, the J end by 6 bases, with 6 bases between. Germline values: CDR1 MDHEN, CDR2 SYDVKM. Here immunoSEQ multiplex PCR was the method, and the copy in TCRdb shows in-frame clones only, minus some. The repertoire holds over 150,000 clones, with 82% as singletons. Participant age was about 18 to 89 years, and participants resided in approximately 24 US areas. Sequencing used PBMCs or T cells enriched from blood (not recorded which). The chain joins TRBV28 to TRBJ1-4; D gene unclear. This clonotype originated in a man between 35 and 55 years old who had recovered from COVID-19. In nucleotides, the CDR3 is TGTGCCAGCAGTTTATACGGAGATGAAAAACTGTTTTTT. Amino acid sequence: CASSLYGDEKLFF.